Ten or more counts support the clone carrying this TCR beta chain. These data originate in a study of regulatory T cells in long-lasting Graves disease. Time point given: newly diagnosed GD, antithyroid drugs for less than 3 months. RNA extracted from PBMCs served as the sequencing template. A peripheral blood sample, 8.5 to 9 milliliters in volume, was drawn into EDTA tubes. Assembly of TCR beta libraries relied on iRepertoire HTBI primers together with Arm-PCR of CDR3 regions. MiXCR, applied by TCRdb to the multiplex PCR reads, yields one record per CDR3 protein. The top ten clones hold 12% of a sample with some 460,000 distinct CDR3 sequences, around 15% of them seen once. These sequences were also reported in another study, on T cells in Graves' hyperthyroidism and ophthalmopathy.

The sequencing here drew on peripheral blood mononuclear cells (PBMCs), taken at new diagnosis, from a patient treated with antithyroid drugs. This clonotype was obtained from a man aged 40-49 years with Graves disease.

The CDR3 coding sequence is TGTGCCAGCAGTTCCCCAGGGGACAGGGGAACCGGGGAGCTGTTTTTT. As protein: CASSSPGDRGTGELFF. The chain combines TRBV28 with TRBJ2-2; 10 nucleotides agree with TRBD1. This CDR3 comprises 16 residues. Germline CDR1 reads MDHEN; CDR2 reads SYDVKM. V was pared by 4 bases and J by 5 bases, with 7 bases of the junction left unmatched.